Given below is one T cell receptor (beta chain) in context. These data belong to a study of blood T cell repertoires in COVID-19. Using immunoSEQ multiplex PCR, the repertoire was profiled, and TCRdb retains in-frame clones only, with some absent. The profile covers about 170,000 clones, with about 80% appearing a single time and about 2.7% taken by the ten largest. The CDR3 is made up of 13 amino acids. CDR1 and CDR2 (germline): SGHTA, FQGNSA. The V and J ends lost 0 bases and 6 bases respectively, with 8 bases between them. Sequenced material: peripheral blood. The clonotype comes from a human donor with acute or convalescent COVID-19. The donor label of this sample is uncertain. V and J are TRBV7-2 and TRBJ1-1; the D gene is possibly TRBD1 (5 bases). Written as DNA, the CDR3 is TGTGCCAGCAGCTTAGCCAGGGAGGCTGAAGCTTTCTTT. It specifies CASSLAREAEAFF.